This T cell receptor beta chain was obtained from a study of T cell responses to AZD1222 COVID-19 vaccine. Assay used: immunoSEQ multiplex PCR; TCRdb lists only in-frame clones, some missing. The sample has roughly 150,000 clones, around 87% seen once. General study findings and limits: Baseline seropositivity characterized only a handful of AZD1222 recipients.

Details on this clone: Its antigen is as yet unknown.

The CDR3 runs to 11 residues. Germline V gives CDR1 SGHDT, CDR2 YYEEEE. The V and J ends lost 4 bases and 5 bases respectively, with 6 bases between them. The receptor was isolated from an adult who received the AZD1222 COVID-19 vaccine. The rearrangement links TRBV5-6 to TRBJ2-5; D is uncertain. The sequencing here drew on peripheral blood, taken 28 days after the second AZD1222 dose. CDR3 in DNA: TGTGCCAGCAGCGCATCGGAGACCCAGTACTTC. It translates to CASSASETQYF.